This T cell receptor beta chain was obtained from a study of metastatic and nonmetastatic thyroid tumors. Study background: Malignant thyroid and benign thyroid patients provided blood and tumor or nodule tissue whose repertoires were compared. Overall study findings and caveats: Reports indicated that malignant thyroid tumors showed significantly higher TCR beta diversity than benign nodules did, in blood and tumor.

Thyroid surgery was performed in patients who had received no treatment beforehand. As to this clone: The antigen is unknown.

In the authors' workflow: What underpinned the distant-metastasis classifier for papillary thyroid cancer was the set of CDR3 differences across clinicopathological groups. Through MiXCR, TCRdb re-clonotyped the PCR reads. These V and J calls derive from TCRdb rather than the authors' analysis. Altogether tens of thousands of clones are present, roughly a sixth being singletons, with the ten largest covering around 7.5%. The receptor was isolated from a female donor with papillary thyroid cancer or a benign thyroid nodule (not recorded which). Some clones in this sample may be carry-over from other donors' samples. Sample: blood.

The CDR3: CSASRAGGSEAFF. Here the CDR3 DNA reads TGCAGTGCTAGTAGAGCTGGGGGGTCTGAAGCTTTCTTT. V usage is TRBV20-1 and J usage is TRBJ1-1; tentative D call: TRBD1 (5 bases). Germline CDR1 is DFQATT and CDR2 is SNEGSKA (reference sequence). The V end lost 3 bases, the J end lost 6 bases, and 14 bases lay between the germline ends. This CDR3 has 13 amino acids.